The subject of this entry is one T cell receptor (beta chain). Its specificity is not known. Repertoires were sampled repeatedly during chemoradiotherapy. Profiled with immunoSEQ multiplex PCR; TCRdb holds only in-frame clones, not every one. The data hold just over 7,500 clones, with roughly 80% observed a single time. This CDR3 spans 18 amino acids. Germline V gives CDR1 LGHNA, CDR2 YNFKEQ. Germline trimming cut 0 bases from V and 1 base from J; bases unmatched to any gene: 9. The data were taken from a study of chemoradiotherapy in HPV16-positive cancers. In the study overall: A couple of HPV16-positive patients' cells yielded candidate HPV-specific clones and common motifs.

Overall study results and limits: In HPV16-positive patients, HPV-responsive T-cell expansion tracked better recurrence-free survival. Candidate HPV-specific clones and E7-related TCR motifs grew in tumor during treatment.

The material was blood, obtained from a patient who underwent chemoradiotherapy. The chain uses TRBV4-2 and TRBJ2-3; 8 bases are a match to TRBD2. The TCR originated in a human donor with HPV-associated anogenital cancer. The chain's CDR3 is CASSQDSIPTSGTDTQYF. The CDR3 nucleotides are TGTGCCAGCAGCCAAGATTCAATCCCGACTAGCGGCACAGATACGCAGTATTTT.